The rows below give T cell receptor beta chains drawn from one sample of a study of blood T cells in healthy people across ages. TCRdb called the 5' RACE reads again in MiXCR, with one record for every CDR3 protein. Of about 1 million distinct CDR3 sequences listed, 40% to 55% were seen once; the top ten hold approximately 19%. The sequencing input was blood. These receptors came from an older woman in good health. The CDR3 runs from the conserved cysteine through the conserved F or W.

v_call	j_call	cdr3_aa
TRBV29-1	TRBJ2-5	CSVEDKGGGETQYF
TRBV20-1	TRBJ2-7	CSAKTGGFSYEQYF
TRBV10-3	TRBJ1-5	CAISTAGGQPQHF
TRBV12-3/TRBV12-4	TRBJ2-5	CASSATGETQYF
TRBV2	TRBJ2-1	CASSAQGLSYNEQFF
TRBV10-3	TRBJ2-1	CAIRTGTQETQFF
TRBV12-3/TRBV12-4	TRBJ2-5	CASSIGSLETQYF
TRBV7-2	TRBJ2-1	CASSLNGGSYNEQFF
TRBV10-3	TRBJ2-3	CAISGGGPDTQYF
TRBV12-3/TRBV12-4	TRBJ2-1	CASSSSGSWDNEQFF
TRBV6-1	TRBJ1-5	CASSGRGTLLNQPQHF
TRBV7-6	NA	CASSLAAGVETQYF
TRBV3-1	TRBJ2-3	CASSHPPGRDLHRDTQYF
TRBV12-3/TRBV12-4	TRBJ2-5	CASSPSPGDSQYF
TRBV20-1	TRBJ1-5	CSAREARGYNQPQHF
TRBV6-5	TRBJ2-4	CASSYSSWYF
TRBV4-1	TRBJ2-1	CASSQDRAVYNEQFF
TRBV18	TRBJ1-5	CASSPPSQPQHF
TRBV14	TRBJ2-2	CASSRQTSGYTGELFF
TRBV27	TRBJ2-5	CASSNFETQYF